Below, 32 T cell receptor beta chains from the same sample are listed, as sequenced in a study of CD8 T cells in Susac syndrome (dated by TCRdb to between 2018 and 2021). Library prep was done by the immunoSEQ multiplex PCR assay. RNA was extracted with the RNeasy kit and about 0.5 to 1 ug was reverse transcribed using random hexamers. The public reads were reprocessed in TCRdb via fastp at Q25 and MiXCR, keeping in-frame beta chains. Identical CDR3 proteins give one entry, which carries the most common genes and DNA. The sample profile shows approximately 70,000 distinct CDR3 sequences; around 95% of them were found once. 0.56% of the sample goes to the ten largest clones. The source material was CD8+ T cells from PBMCs. The origin of the receptors is a human donor with multiple sclerosis.

The V and J genes are TRBV3-1 and TRBJ1-1; D possibly corresponds to TRBD1 (6 bases). This CDR3 has 16 amino acids. CDR1 LGHDT and CDR2 YNNKEL come from the germline V gene (reference sequence). Trimming cost V 4 bases and J 5 bases, with 20 bases left between them. The CDR3 loop is CASSPGAEGRGTEAFF. In DNA form, the CDR3 reads TGTGCCAGCAGCCCGGGGGCAGAGGGGCGAGGGACTGAAGCTTTCTTT.

This sequence joins TRBV19 and TRBJ2-7, with D unclear. V lost 2 bases and J lost 0, with 11 bases in between. The CDR3 covers 15 residues. Germline lookup yields CDR1 LNHDA and CDR2 SQIVND (reference sequence). The CDR3 protein is CASSIWPPRSYEQYF. The CDR3 bases are TGTGCCAGTAGTATATGGCCTCCTCGCTCCTACGAGCAGTACTTC.

The DNA of the CDR3 is TGTGCCACCGGGGGTGGAGGTGGAGGTGAAAAACTGTTTTTT. Translation: CATGGGGGGEKLFF. The genes are TRBV15 and TRBJ1-4; the D gene is possibly TRBD1 (5 bases). The CDR3 extends over 14 amino acids. Trimming took off 8 bases at V and 7 bases at J, with 17 bases between the two ends. CDR1 is LNHNV and CDR2 is YYDKDF in the germline V gene (reference sequence).

The V call is TRBV20-1, the J call TRBJ1-2; no clear D. The CDR3 runs to 13 residues. V lost 7 bases and J 1 base, leaving 13 bases between the germline ends. Germline CDR1 is DFQATT and CDR2 is SNEGSKA (reference sequence). CDR3 sequence (DNA): TGCAGTGGCCGACTAGATTTTAACTATGGCTACACCTTC. Protein sequence: CSGRLDFNYGYTF.

This clonotype was observed a single time. This chain uses TRBV20-1 with TRBJ2-3; D possibly uses TRBD1 or TRBD2 (5 bases each). The CDR3 length is 14 residues. V lost 3 bases to trimming and J lost 6 bases, with 16 bases between them. Germline-derived CDR1 and CDR2 are DFQATT and SNEGSKA (reference sequence). CDR3 bases: TGCAGTGCTAGCTGGAGTTCCGGGGCGGATACGCAGTATTTT. This sequence encodes CSASWSSGADTQYF.

The chain uses TRBV5-4 and TRBJ2-1; D is ambiguous. The V and J ends lost 4 bases and 10 bases respectively, with 9 bases between them. The CDR3 runs to 11 residues. Per the germline V gene, CDR1 is SGHNT and CDR2 is YYREEE (reference sequence). CDR3 sequence: CASSPGGEQFF. CDR3 DNA: TGTGCCAGCAGCCCGGGTGGGGAGCAGTTCTTC.

The chain combines TRBV7-2 with TRBJ2-7; D remains ambiguous. With 0 bases removed from V and 2 bases from J, the gap between germline ends came to 8 bases. Germline CDR1 reads SGHTA; CDR2 reads FQGNSA. CDR3 length: 14 amino acids. The CDR3, as DNA: TGTGCCAGCAGCTTAGCGCGCCAGGCCTACGAGCAGTACTTC. Protein product: CASSLARQAYEQYF.

The chain is built from TRBV28 and TRBJ1-1; D is perhaps TRBD1 (5 bases). The CDR3 is 16 amino acids. Germline assignment: CDR1 MDHEN and CDR2 SYDVKM. V dropped 9 bases and J dropped 3 bases, with 23 bases sitting between them. The DNA for the CDR3 is TGTGCCAGTGAAAAGGGAGGGGTTTTTGGGTACACTGAAGCTTTCTTT. The encoded protein is CASEKGGVFGYTEAFF.

This clonotype was counted once. The J gene is TRBJ2-7, the V gene TRBV5-1; 8 positions match TRBD2. The CDR3 covers 13 residues. CDR1 and CDR2 from the germline V gene are SGHRS and YFSETQ. Trimming removed 3 bases from V and 7 bases from J; junction bases left unmatched: 6. The CDR3 protein is CASSSGTSDEQYF. DNA for the CDR3: TGCGCCAGCAGCTCTGGGACTAGTGATGAGCAGTACTTC.

The chain links TRBV18 to TRBJ2-3; 13 bases map to TRBD2. CDR1 is KGHSH, CDR2 LQKENI, per germline. The CDR3 runs 18 residues. Trimming removed 4 bases from V and 0 bases from J; junction bases left unmatched: 7. CDR3 DNA: TGTGCCAGCTCACTGACTAGCGGGAGGTCCTTTAGCACAGATACGCAGTATTTT. This translates into CASSLTSGRSFSTDTQYF.

The chain recombines TRBV6-5 with TRBJ1-1, with D perhaps TRBD1 (6 bases). Per the germline V gene, CDR1 is MNHEY and CDR2 is SVGAGI. Trimming removed 4 bases from V and 5 bases from J, with 8 bases in between. This CDR3 contains 12 residues. In nucleotides, the CDR3 is TGTGCCAGCAGTTTCGGACAGACTGAAGCTTTCTTT. Translating it yields CASSFGQTEAFF.

This chain uses TRBV9 with TRBJ2-2, with D possibly called TRBD1 or TRBD2 (5 bases each). CDR1 is SGDLS, CDR2 YYNGEE, per germline. The CDR3 is 15 residues long. The V end lost 3 bases, the J end lost 1 base, and 10 bases lay between the germline ends. The CDR3 is CASSDRDRNTGELFF. DNA of the CDR3: TGTGCCAGCAGCGATAGGGACCGGAACACCGGGGAGCTGTTTTTT.

This chain uses TRBV20-1 with TRBJ2-1; D ambiguous. The germline V and J ends were trimmed by 6 bases and 7 bases, with 16 bases remaining between them. Germline lookup yields CDR1 DFQATT and CDR2 SNEGSKA (reference sequence). This CDR3 has 13 residues. The CDR3 coding sequence is TGCAGTGCCAACGGTGGAACCAAAAATGAGCAGTTCTTC. Translated: CSANGGTKNEQFF.

The sample holds one count of this clonotype. The J gene is TRBJ1-2, the V gene TRBV15; D ambiguous. Germline-derived CDR1 and CDR2 are LNHNV and YYDKDF (reference sequence). There are 16 residues in the CDR3. With 0 bases removed from V and 8 bases from J, the gap between germline ends came to 19 bases. Written as DNA, the CDR3 is TGTGCCACCAGCAGAGACCAATTCCACTCGGTGGAGGGCTACACCTTC. This sequence encodes CATSRDQFHSVEGYTF.

The chain uses TRBV13 and TRBJ1-2; no clear D gene. Looked up from germline, CDR1 is PRHDT and CDR2 is FYEKMQ (reference sequence). Trimming cost V 4 bases and J 4 bases, with 16 bases left between them. This CDR3 has 15 amino acids. CDR3 DNA: TGTGCCAGCAGCTCCCGGCAGACACCGAGCTATGGCTACACCTTC. Translated: CASSSRQTPSYGYTF.

The chain has TRBV4-3 and TRBJ1-1; 7 nucleotides line up with TRBD1. The junction had 2 bases not matched to a gene; V was cut back by 4 bases and J by 0 bases. The germline V gene has CDR1 LGHNA and CDR2 YSLEER. The CDR3 consists of 14 residues. CDR3 region: CASSPTGVNTEAFF. DNA for the CDR3: TGCGCCAGCAGCCCAACAGGGGTGAACACTGAAGCTTTCTTT.

V is TRBV12-3 or TRBV12-4 and J is TRBJ2-5, with D perhaps given as TRBD1 or TRBD2 (5 bases each). CDR3 length equals 12 residues. V gave up 3 bases and J gave up 5 bases, with 7 bases separating them. CDR3 in DNA: TGTGCCAGCAGTTTTGAGGGGGAGACCCAGTACTTC. Translated, it gives CASSFEGETQYF.

The DNA of the CDR3 is TGTGCCAGCACCCGATCCGAAGGGCCCCTCGAACACAATGAGCAGTTCTTC. Residues: CASTRSEGPLEHNEQFF. The chain links TRBV7-9 to TRBJ2-1; no clear D. The V gene lost 7 bases and the J gene lost 5 bases, with 24 bases spanning the gap. The length of the CDR3 is 17 residues. The germline CDR1 and CDR2 sequences are SEHNR and FQNEAQ (reference sequence).

The chain employs TRBV15 and TRBJ2-2; D assignment may be TRBD1 or TRBD2 (5 bases each). V dropped 0 bases and J dropped 3 bases, with 8 bases sitting between them. CDR3 length equals 15 residues. Germline lookup yields CDR1 LNHNV and CDR2 YYDKDF (reference sequence). CDR3 nucleotides: TGTGCCACCAGCAGAGAGCGAGGGGACACCGGGGAGCTGTTTTTT. Translated, it gives CATSRERGDTGELFF.

The rearrangement links TRBV9 to TRBJ2-2, with D tentatively TRBD1 (5 bases). V was cut by 2 bases and J by 6 bases, with 8 bases left in between. Looked up from germline, CDR1 is SGDLS and CDR2 is YYNGEE. The CDR3 covers 13 residues. The CDR3 bases are TGTGCCAGCAGCGTCGCAGGGTCCGGGGAGCTGTTTTTT. Amino acid sequence: CASSVAGSGELFF.

The V and J genes are TRBV18 and TRBJ1-1, with a possible D match to TRBD1 (5 bases). The CDR3 totals 15 residues. With 2 bases removed from V and 3 bases from J, the gap between germline ends came to 13 bases. Germline-derived CDR1 and CDR2 are KGHSH and LQKENI. For the CDR3, the DNA is TGTGCCAGCTCACCAACTCCCCTCAGGGACACTGAAGCTTTCTTT. As protein: CASSPTPLRDTEAFF.

The chain is built from TRBV2 and TRBJ1-1; no firm D call. V gave up 7 bases and J gave up 1 base, with 13 bases separating them. The CDR3 totals 14 residues. The germline CDR1 and CDR2 sequences are SNHLY and FYNNEI. CDR3 in amino acids: CASMEAVGNTEAFF. CDR3 DNA sequence: TGTGCCAGCATGGAGGCAGTCGGGAACACTGAAGCTTTCTTT.

The chain has TRBV5-1 and TRBJ2-1, with D maybe TRBD2 (5 bases). V gave up 7 bases and J gave up 5 bases, with 16 bases separating them. Germline CDR1 and CDR2: SGHRS and YFSETQ. The CDR3 contains 14 residues. CDR3 nucleotides: TGCGCCAGCTCGTTCCCCCTAGCAGACAATGAGCAGTTCTTC. Protein product: CASSFPLADNEQFF.

V gene TRBV28 combines with J gene TRBJ2-1; 12 bases agree with TRBD2. The CDR3 spans 16 residues. After removal of 4 bases from V and 5 bases from J, the junction contained 6 bases not matched to a gene. CDR1 is MDHEN and CDR2 is SYDVKM in the germline V gene. The CDR3 nucleotides read TGTGCCAGCAGTTCGTTGGCTAGCGGGGGGGACAATGAGCAGTTCTTC. Translation gives CASSSLASGGDNEQFF.

The rearrangement links TRBV20-1 to TRBJ1-1; D ambiguous. V was cut by 5 bases and J by 5 bases, with 15 bases left in between. Germline lookup yields CDR1 DFQATT and CDR2 SNEGSKA (reference sequence). This CDR3 spans 13 amino acids. CDR3 bases: TGCAGTGCTCAAATGACGGGATGGACTGAAGCTTTCTTT. It yields the protein CSAQMTGWTEAFF.

Here the CDR3 reads CATSGLATGGYGYTF. Written as DNA, the CDR3 is TGTGCCACCAGCGGACTTGCGACAGGCGGCTATGGCTACACCTTC. This chain connects TRBV15 to TRBJ1-2; possibly TRBD1 for D (6 bases). Germline V lookup: CDR1 LNHNV, CDR2 YYDKDF (reference sequence). The CDR3 runs 15 residues. V lost 5 bases, J lost 4 bases, and 17 bases lay in between.

The V gene is TRBV29-1, the J gene TRBJ1-1; TRBD1 is a possible D gene (6 bases). The CDR3 covers 12 residues. Germline values: CDR1 SQVTM, CDR2 ANQGSEA. The ends were cut back, 4 bases at V and 5 bases at J, with 11 bases in the middle. CDR3 coding DNA: TGCAGCGTTGGAGGGGGATCGACTGAAGCTTTCTTT. This encodes CSVGGGSTEAFF.

The chain carries TRBV20-1 and TRBJ2-1; D is unclear. Germline V lookup: CDR1 DFQATT, CDR2 SNEGSKA (reference sequence). Trimming left V 0 bases short and J 2 bases short, with 17 bases between. The CDR3 has 17 residues. Here the CDR3 reads CSARDVGSGDAYNEQFF. CDR3 nucleotides: TGCAGTGCTAGAGATGTGGGCTCAGGTGATGCCTACAATGAGCAGTTCTTC.

The rearrangement links TRBV29-1 to TRBJ2-7; possible D gene TRBD2, 5 bases. Per germline, CDR1 SQVTM and CDR2 ANQGSEA. Trimming removed 6 bases at V and 6 bases at J, with 15 bases between. The CDR3 runs to 12 residues. For the CDR3, the DNA is TGCAGCGTCGACGTGGTACGGGGCGAGCAGTACTTC. Protein product: CSVDVVRGEQYF.

The rearrangement uses TRBV6-2 or TRBV6-3 and TRBJ1-2; D remains ambiguous. The germline CDR1 and CDR2 sequences are MNHEY and SVGEGT. Trimming removed 7 bases from V and 8 bases from J, with 23 bases in between. The CDR3 sequence is 15 residues long. CDR3 loop: CASTSDSGPVQGYTF. CDR3 in DNA: TGTGCCAGCACCTCCGACTCGGGCCCGGTGCAAGGCTACACCTTC.

This chain joins TRBV5-1 and TRBJ1-1; TRBD1 matches 8 bases. Germline V CDR1 and CDR2: SGHRS, YFSETQ. V lost 4 bases to trimming and J lost 1 base; unmatched junction nucleotides: 3. The CDR3 totals 14 residues. The CDR3 loop is CASSGGTGNTEAFF. CDR3 nucleotide sequence: TGCGCCAGCAGCGGTGGGACAGGGAACACTGAAGCTTTCTTT.

The genes are TRBV6-4 and TRBJ2-5; TRBD2 aligns across 8 bases. From germline, CDR1 is MRHNA and CDR2 SNTAGT. V lost 0 bases and J lost 4; bases outside the gene matches: 7. This CDR3 has 16 residues. The CDR3 sequence is CASSDSSGSGPETQYF. Here the CDR3 DNA reads TGTGCCAGCAGTGACTCAAGCGGGAGTGGGCCAGAGACCCAGTACTTC.